This is a list of T cell receptor beta chains from one sample in a study of read filtering for tumor transcriptome and immune sequencing. A single record per CDR3 protein comes from TCRdb applying MiXCR to the reads. Here the sample spans roughly 90,000 distinct CDR3 sequences, around a fifth being singletons. The material sequenced was a population of CD138-negative cells sorted from bone marrow. The receptors were gathered from a donor aged 40 or over with multiple myeloma. CDR3s include the opening cysteine and the closing phenylalanine or tryptophan. The D gene is left open where the match is weak. Only part of the rows carry a size: once, few, many, or a class if the clone is expanded.

NA	TRBJ2-3	13	many	TRBV5-1	CASSPLYADTQYF	TGCGCCAGCAGCCCCCTGTATGCCGATACGCAGTATTTT
NA	TRBJ1-1	11	many	TRBV5-5	CASRLNTEAFF	TGTGCCAGCAGATTGAACACTGAAGCTTTCTTT
NA	TRBJ1-5	13	few	TRBV28	CASRYALQQPQHF	TGTGCCAGCAGGTACGCTTTGCAGCAGCCCCAGCATTTT
NA	TRBJ2-3	13	many	TRBV5-1	CASSGGARDTQYF	TGCGCCAGCAGCGGGGGGGCCCGTGATACGCAGTATTTT
NA	TRBJ2-7	13	NA	TRBV7-2	CASRLTLSGEQYF	TGTGCCAGCAGATTGACACTCTCGGGAGAGCAGTACTTC
NA	TRBJ1-5	12	few	TRBV7-2	CASMRQGNSQHF	TGTGCCAGCATGCGTCAGGGGAACTCCCAGCATTTT
NA	TRBJ1-5	14	many	TRBV2	CASSEVNSNQPQHF	TGTGCCAGCAGTGAGGTCAATAGCAATCAGCCCCAGCATTTT
NA	TRBJ1-2	14	few	TRBV25-1	CASSEAGRVYGYTF	TGTGCCAGCAGTGAGGCTGGACGAGTCTATGGCTACACCTTC
NA	TRBJ2-1	14	many	TRBV24-1	CATSDPARRNEQFF	TGTGCCACCAGTGATCCAGCTCGAAGAAATGAGCAGTTCTTC
NA	TRBJ1-1	13	few	TRBV2	CASSGEQETEAFF	TGTGCCAGCAGTGGGGAACAGGAAACTGAAGCTTTCTTT
NA	TRBJ2-3	14	many	TRBV7-3	CASSLGGGKDTQYF	TGTGCCAGCAGCTTAGGAGGGGGCAAAGATACGCAGTATTTT
NA	TRBJ2-7	11	many	TRBV29-1	CSAQVGFEQYF	TGCAGCGCCCAGGTCGGATTCGAGCAGTACTTC
NA	TRBJ2-1	14	NA	TRBV7-3	CASSLEGPANEQFF	TGTGCCAGCAGCTTAGAGGGGCCAGCGAATGAGCAGTTCTTC
TRBD1	TRBJ1-5	16	many	TRBV12-3/TRBV12-4	CASSSSGTGGQEPQHF	TGTGCCAGCAGTTCGTCCGGGACAGGGGGCCAAGAGCCCCAGCATTTT
TRBD2	TRBJ2-5	14	many	TRBV12-3/TRBV12-4	CASSHLAGGETQYF	TGTGCCAGCAGTCATCTAGCGGGGGGAGAGACCCAGTACTTC
NA	TRBJ2-1	12	many	TRBV19	CASSLSGDEQFF	TGTGCCAGTAGCCTGTCGGGCGATGAGCAGTTCTTC
NA	TRBJ2-2	14	many	TRBV28	CASSFAAGTGELFF	TGTGCCAGCAGTTTTGCCGCCGGAACCGGGGAGCTGTTTTTT
NA	TRBJ1-2	13	NA	TRBV28	CASMVRTSYGYTF	TGTGCCAGCATGGTGCGGACGAGCTATGGCTACACCTTC
NA	TRBJ1-4	14	NA	TRBV3-1	CASSPPFQSEKLFF	TGTGCCAGCAGCCCCCCCTTCCAGAGCGAAAAACTGTTTTTT
NA	TRBJ2-2	16	NA	TRBV2	CASDMDRDTNTGELFF	TGTGCCAGCGATATGGACCGGGACACGAACACCGGGGAGCTGTTTTTT
TRBD1	TRBJ1-2	11	many	TRBV10-2	CASIGTDGYTF	TGCGCCAGCATAGGGACAGATGGCTACACCTTC
NA	TRBJ2-7	13	many	TRBV18	CASSPEIPAVPYF	TGTGCCAGCTCACCAGAGATTCCAGCAGTCCCGTACTTC
TRBD2	TRBJ2-1	16	many	TRBV2	CASIPSGLAGVNEQFF	TGTGCCAGCATACCCTCGGGGCTAGCGGGGGTTAATGAGCAGTTCTTC
NA	TRBJ2-1	15	many	TRBV6-2/TRBV6-3	CASSLRVGSYNEQFF	TGTGCCAGCTCCCTACGGGTCGGTTCCTACAATGAGCAGTTCTTC
TRBD1	TRBJ1-1	15	NA	TRBV5-1	CASSLEGTGRAEAFF	TGCGCCAGCAGCTTGGAAGGGACAGGTAGGGCTGAAGCTTTCTTT
TRBD2	TRBJ2-7	16	many	TRBV7-8	CASSGSGGRSSYEQYF	TGTGCCAGCAGTGGAAGCGGGGGGCGAAGCTCCTACGAGCAGTACTTC
NA	TRBJ1-2	13	NA	TRBV6-1	CATRLHGIGGYAF	TGTGCCACCCGCCTTCATGGGATAGGAGGCTACGCCTTC
NA	TRBJ2-2	11	many	TRBV5-6	CASTRTGELFF	TGTGCCAGCACCCGGACCGGGGAGCTGTTTTTT
NA	TRBJ2-7	14	NA	TRBV5-4	CASSGTGSSYEQYF	TGTGCCAGCAGCGGCACAGGGAGCTCCTACGAGCAGTACTTC
NA	TRBJ1-4	14	few	TRBV7-9	CASSPGGTNEKLFF	TGTGCCAGCAGCCCGGGTGGGACTAATGAAAAACTGTTTTTT
NA	TRBJ2-5	15	many	TRBV9	CASSVGLSGGETQYF	TGTGCCAGCAGCGTCGGACTCTCAGGCGGGGAGACCCAGTACTTC
NA	TRBJ2-3	13	many	TRBV29-1	CSVVRGAVDTQYF	TGCAGCGTTGTTCGGGGGGCGGTAGATACGCAGTATTTT
TRBD1	TRBJ1-2	14	NA	TRBV28	CASSFLGQVYGYTF	TGTGCCAGCAGTTTCCTGGGACAGGTATATGGCTACACCTTC
NA	TRBJ1-4	14	many	TRBV5-1	CASSFGSSNEKLFF	TGCGCCAGCAGCTTCGGGTCCTCCAATGAAAAACTGTTTTTT
NA	TRBJ2-2	15	many	TRBV5-1	CASSFGGLGTGELFF	TGCGCCAGCAGCTTCGGGGGGCTTGGCACCGGGGAGCTGTTTTTT
NA	TRBJ2-7	13	many	TRBV14	CASSQSRSGEQYF	TGTGCCAGCAGCCAATCCAGGTCCGGCGAGCAGTACTTC